This TCR beta chain was found in a study of response to subunit inactivated influenza vaccine. TCRdb used MiXCR to reprocess the RT-PCR reads, holding one entry per CDR3 protein. Counted here are around 530,000 distinct CDR3 sequences, more than 15% occurring once; the ten biggest clones make up approximately 3%. The CDR3 extends over 14 amino acids. CDR1 DFQATT and CDR2 SNEGSKA come from the germline V gene (reference sequence). The chain combines TRBV20-1 with TRBJ2-3; 12 nucleotides match TRBD2. The sequenced sample was CD4+ T cells sorted from PBMCs, obtained about 24 months after vaccination. The clonotype comes from a man aged 50 to 69 who received an inactivated influenza vaccine. CDR3 coding DNA: TGCAGCGCCAGGGTTGGGACTAGCGGGTGGGCGCAGTATTTT. Protein sequence: CSARVGTSGWAQYF.